A single sample gave rise to the 29 T cell receptor beta chains below, sequenced in a study of shared clonotypes between healthy human individuals (dated by TCRdb to the early 2020s). Library preparation used the immunoSEQ multiplex PCR assay. TCRdb obtained this table from immuneACCESS and retained in-frame rearrangements with V and J assigned. These tables miss some clones; where compared with another copy, unresolved V genes account for less than half of the shortfall, and the remainder is unexplained. In this sample the table shows about 2.1 million clones, approximately 92% of which occur a single time. The ten largest clones take up roughly 1.7% of the sample. CD8 naive samples were CD45RO-negative cells positively selected for CCR7, giving a CD45RA+CCR7+ population that excluded TemRA cells. Specimen: naive CD8+ T cells from PBMCs. The cell subset or site label of this sample denotes: CD45RA+CCR7+. All receptors come from a man younger than 35 in good health. Some clones in this sample may be carry-over from other donors' samples.

The chain's CDR3 is CASRPRSGTGLHEQYF. The CDR3 coding sequence is TGTGCCAGCAGACCGCGTTCCGGGACAGGTTTACACGAGCAGTACTTC. The chain recombines TRBV28 with TRBJ2-7; TRBD1 aligns across 8 bases. The V and J ends lost 6 bases and 5 bases, in that order; junction bases with no gene match: 15. Germline V gene sequence: CDR1 MDHEN, CDR2 SYDVKM. This CDR3 comprises 16 residues. The whole variable domain, filled in from reference TRBV28 and TRBJ2-7, reads DVKVTQSSRYLVKRTGEKVFLECVQDMDHENMFWYRQDPGLGLRLIYFSYDVKMKEKGDIPEGYSVSREKKERFSLILESASTNQTSMYLCASRPRSGTGLHEQYFGPGTRLTVT.

The chain employs TRBV6-1 and TRBJ1-3, with D uncertain. The CDR3 contains 15 residues. CDR1 and CDR2 from the germline V gene are MNHNS and SASEGT. V gave up 6 bases and J gave up 1 base, with 13 bases separating them. The CDR3 reads CASSQLLGSGNTIYF. The DNA of the CDR3 is TGTGCCAGCAGCCAGCTCCTCGGATCTGGAAACACCATATATTTT.

The CDR3 DNA is TGTGCCATCAGAGGGACAGGGAGAATTTTCGTC. Protein: CAIRGTGRIFV. The chain recombines TRBV10-3 with TRBJ2-7; 9 bases match TRBD1. In germline, CDR1 is ENHRY, CDR2 SYGVKD. The CDR3 contains 11 residues.

The chain combines TRBV5-4 with TRBJ1-1, with 9 bases lining up with TRBD1. J lost 4 bases, V lost 4 bases, and 5 bases had no gene match. The CDR3 runs to 14 residues. Germline values: CDR1 SGHNT, CDR2 YYREEE (reference sequence). CDR3 nucleotides: TGTGCCAGCAGCCCCGGACAGGGGTTCACTGAAGCTTTCTTT. Translating it yields CASSPGQGFTEAFF.

A single count supports this clone. The chain carries TRBV13 and TRBJ1-2; D is uncertain. Germline CDR1 is PRHDT and CDR2 is FYEKMQ (reference sequence). There are 15 residues in the CDR3. The V gene lost 1 base and the J gene lost 3 bases, with 12 bases spanning the gap. DNA of the CDR3: TGTGCCAGCAGCTTAGCAGACTCCAGCTACTATGGCTACACCTTC. As protein: CASSLADSSYYGYTF.

The chain has TRBV27 and TRBJ1-1; tentative D call: TRBD1 (6 bases). Trimming stripped 5 bases from V and 3 bases from J, with 13 bases between. The CDR3 has 14 amino acids. Germline V gene data show CDR1 as MNHEY and CDR2 as SMNVEV (reference sequence). The CDR3 spells CASSVAGADTEAFF. CDR3 in DNA: TGTGCCAGCAGTGTGGCAGGGGCGGACACTGAAGCTTTCTTT.

Concerning this clone: The sample has other DNA sequences that encode this CDR3 too. The CDR3 nucleotides are TGTGCCAGCAGCGTCGGACAGTCTACTGAAGCTTTCTTT. This encodes CASSVGQSTEAFF. The chain links TRBV9 to TRBJ1-1; perhaps TRBD1 as D (6 bases). This CDR3 comprises 13 residues. CDR1 is SGDLS, CDR2 YYNGEE, per germline. With 2 bases removed from V and 5 bases from J, the gap between germline ends came to 10 bases.

This sequence joins TRBV29-1 and TRBJ2-3; 9 nucleotides align to TRBD2. The germline gives CDR1 SQVTM, CDR2 ANQGSEA. Unmatched junction bases numbered 13, after V lost 8 bases and J lost 4 bases. CDR3 length: 15 amino acids. Here the CDR3 reads CSSSGTSFFSDTQYF. The CDR3, as DNA: TGCAGCTCCTCCGGGACTAGCTTCTTCTCAGATACGCAGTATTTT.

The chain is built from TRBV7-9 and TRBJ1-2, with a possible D match to TRBD1 (6 bases). Germline loops: CDR1 SEHNR, CDR2 FQNEAQ (reference sequence). V was cut by 5 bases and J by 8 bases, with 12 bases left in between. The CDR3 has 12 residues. The CDR3 sequence: CASSQPTGGYTF. The CDR3, as DNA: TGTGCCAGCAGCCAACCGACAGGCGGCTACACCTTC. The full variable domain, its missing parts supplied by reference TRBV7-9 and TRBJ1-2, is DTGVSQNPRHKITKRGQNVTFRCDPISEHNRLYWYRQTLGQGPEFLTYFQNEAQLEKSRLLSDRFSAERPKGSFSTLEIQRTEQGDSAMYLCASSQPTGGYTFGSGTRLTVV.

V gene TRBV6-5 combines with J gene TRBJ1-4; 7 bases agree with TRBD1. Trimming cost V 6 bases and J 3 bases; bases outside gene matches: 4. The CDR3 runs to 14 residues. Germline V gene sequence: CDR1 MNHEY, CDR2 SVGAGI. CDR3 in DNA: TGTGCCAGCAGGAGACAGGGACCTAATGAAAAACTGTTTTTT. As protein: CASRRQGPNEKLFF.

This chain uses TRBV7-8 with TRBJ2-4, with D possibly called TRBD1 or TRBD2 (5 bases each). This CDR3 comprises 16 residues. The germline CDR1 and CDR2 sequences are SGHVS and FQNEAQ. V was cut by 4 bases and J by 0 bases, with 13 bases left in between. CDR3 DNA: TGTGCCAGCAGCTCCCGGGACCGACTAGCCAAAAACATTCAGTACTTC. This encodes CASSSRDRLAKNIQYF.

The chain joins TRBV9 to TRBJ1-5; D might be TRBD1 (6 bases). CDR3 length equals 14 residues. Germline CDR1 reads SGDLS; CDR2 reads YYNGEE. Between the trimmed V and J ends, which lost 3 bases and 3 bases, there was a span of 10 bases. The CDR3 reads CASSDRDTNQPQHF. CDR3 nucleotides: TGTGCCAGCAGCGACCGGGACACCAATCAGCCCCAGCATTTT.

This rearrangement joins TRBV5-5 to TRBJ1-1, with a tentative D call TRBD1 (5 bases). The V end lost 2 bases, the J end lost 5 bases, and 19 bases lay between the germline ends. Germline V CDR1 and CDR2: SGHKS, YYEKEE (reference sequence). The CDR3 length is 16 residues. For the CDR3, the DNA is TGTGCCAGCAGCTTAATCGTTTGGCAGGGAAATACTGAAGCTTTCTTT. Encoded protein: CASSLIVWQGNTEAFF.

V gene TRBV9 combines with J gene TRBJ2-5; TRBD1 or TRBD2 may be the D gene (6 bases each). The CDR3 has 16 residues. Germline V gene lookup returns CDR1 SGDLS and CDR2 YYNGEE. Deletions cut 0 bases from V and 2 bases from J, with 14 bases between. CDR3 nucleotides: TGTGCCAGCAGCGTAGGTGGGGGGACACGACAAGAGACCCAGTACTTC. Amino acid sequence: CASSVGGGTRQETQYF.

V is TRBV27 and J is TRBJ2-7; D gene ambiguous. Germline CDR1 and CDR2: MNHEY and SMNVEV (reference sequence). This CDR3 is built from 12 residues. Trimming left V 3 bases short and J 3 bases short, with 6 bases between. Here the CDR3 DNA reads TGTGCCAGCAGTTTGCCCTACTACGAGCAGTACTTC. It encodes CASSLPYYEQYF.

V and J are TRBV4-1 and TRBJ1-5; 8 bases are shared with TRBD1. V was clipped by 2 bases and J by 0 bases; unmatched bases: 3. This CDR3 spans 16 amino acids. Looked up from germline, CDR1 is MGHRA and CDR2 is YSYEKL. The CDR3: CASSQPTGDSNQPQHF. CDR3 sequence (DNA): TGCGCCAGCAGCCAACCGACAGGGGATAGCAATCAGCCCCAGCATTTT.

This chain connects TRBV7-2 to TRBJ1-1; D gene unclear. V lost 2 bases, J lost 1 base, and 11 bases lay in between. Germline CDR1 SGHTA, CDR2 FQGNSA. This CDR3 has 15 residues. The CDR3 nucleotides are TGTGCCAGCAGCTTAAACGTAAAACCGAACACTGAAGCTTTCTTT. Translating it yields CASSLNVKPNTEAFF.

The rearrangement joins TRBV4-1 to TRBJ2-5; D is perhaps TRBD1 (6 bases). CDR3 length: 16 residues. Germline CDR1 and CDR2: MGHRA and YSYEKL. Trimming pared 0 bases from V and 4 bases from J, leaving 15 bases between. The DNA for the CDR3 is TGCGCCAGCAGCCAAGATCTACAGGGAAGAGTAGAGACCCAGTACTTC. Translated, it gives CASSQDLQGRVETQYF.

The chain has TRBV27 and TRBJ2-1; the D is unclear. V was cut by 2 bases and J by 10 bases, with 6 bases left in between. CDR3 length: 11 residues. Germline V gives CDR1 MNHEY, CDR2 SMNVEV (reference sequence). The CDR3 loop reads CASSLNQEQFF. The CDR3 bases are TGTGCCAGCAGTTTAAACCAGGAGCAGTTCTTC.

This clone has more than one count but fewer than ten. The chain uses TRBV6-5 and TRBJ2-7, with D tentatively TRBD1 (6 bases). Germline V lookup: CDR1 MNHEY, CDR2 SVGAGI. Trimming stripped 8 bases from V and 0 bases from J, with 8 bases between. The CDR3 is 12 residues long. The CDR3 spells CASVGASYEQYF. The CDR3 DNA is TGTGCCAGCGTGGGGGCCTCCTACGAGCAGTACTTC.

The genes are TRBV27 and TRBJ1-4; D is undetermined. The length of the CDR3 is 12 residues. Trimming removed 3 bases at V and 7 bases at J, with 6 bases between. CDR1 and CDR2 (germline): MNHEY, SMNVEV (reference sequence). The CDR3 DNA sequence: TGTGCCAGCAGTTTTTCGGGTGAAAAACTGTTTTTT. Its protein is CASSFSGEKLFF. Full variable domain (rest looked up from reference TRBV27 and TRBJ1-4): EAQVTQNPRYLITVTGKKLTVTCSQNMNHEYMSWYRQDPGLGLRQIYYSMNVEVTDKGDVPEGYKVSRKEKRNFPLILESPSPNQTSLYFCASSFSGEKLFFGSGTQLSVL.

This chain uses TRBV7-9 with TRBJ2-7; D is uncertain. This CDR3 is 14 amino acids long. CDR1 SEHNR and CDR2 FQNEAQ come from the germline V gene (reference sequence). Trimming took off 3 bases at V and 3 bases at J, with 12 bases between the two ends. This CDR3 is CASSLVSGIYEQYF. CDR3 nucleotide sequence: TGTGCCAGCAGCTTGGTTTCGGGTATCTACGAGCAGTACTTC.

V gene TRBV4-1 combines with J gene TRBJ2-5; D tentatively reads TRBD1 or TRBD2 (5 bases each). This CDR3 contains 14 residues. Germline CDR1 MGHRA, CDR2 YSYEKL. Trimming left V 2 bases short and J 4 bases short, with 11 bases between. CDR3 amino acids: CASSQRFGGETQYF. DNA for the CDR3: TGCGCCAGCAGCCAAAGGTTTGGGGGAGAGACCCAGTACTTC.

The chain carries TRBV7-9 and TRBJ2-7; 11 bases map to TRBD2. The CDR3 sequence is 18 residues long. Germline CDR1 and CDR2: SEHNR and FQNEAQ (reference sequence). V gave up 2 bases and J gave up 3 bases; unmatched junction bases: 12. CDR3 nucleotides: TGTGCCAGCAGCTTAAGAGGGGGACTAGCGGCGTCTGGCTACGAGCAGTACTTC. Protein: CASSLRGGLAASGYEQYF.

As concerns this clone: Additional DNA sequences in this sample encode the identical CDR3. The chain recombines TRBV27 with TRBJ1-1; D gene ambiguous. The CDR3 is 13 residues long. The V and J ends lost 3 bases and 1 base respectively, with 6 bases between them. Germline V gene lookup returns CDR1 MNHEY and CDR2 SMNVEV (reference sequence). The CDR3 loop is CASSFFGNTEAFF. The CDR3 region has the DNA TGTGCCAGCAGTTTCTTCGGGAACACTGAAGCTTTCTTT.

V and J are TRBV5-6 and TRBJ2-1; tentative D call: TRBD1 (5 bases). CDR1 and CDR2 from the germline V gene are SGHDT and YYEEEE. The CDR3 is made up of 16 amino acids. The germline V and J ends were trimmed by 4 bases and 2 bases, with 16 bases remaining between them. The CDR3 DNA reads TGTGCCAGCAGCCCGGCCAGGGATGTAGCCTACAATGAGCAGTTCTTC. Its translation: CASSPARDVAYNEQFF.

This clone has just one count. The rearrangement links TRBV15 to TRBJ2-5; 8 bases are shared with TRBD2. This CDR3 has 15 residues. Germline loops: CDR1 LNHNV, CDR2 YYDKDF (reference sequence). J was trimmed by 5 bases and V by 8 bases; bases with no gene match: 13. The CDR3 nucleotides are TGTGCCACCCGGGACGGCGCGGGAGGTTCGGAGACCCAGTACTTC. It translates to CATRDGAGGSETQYF.

Concerning this clone itself: Different DNA sequences within this sample yield the same CDR3. The genes are TRBV13 and TRBJ1-3; D is uncertain. CDR1 PRHDT and CDR2 FYEKMQ come from the germline V gene (reference sequence). The CDR3 has 14 residues. Trimming left V 5 bases short and J 0 bases short, with 8 bases between. CDR3 amino acids: CASSLGSSGNTIYF. The CDR3 DNA reads as TGTGCCAGCAGCCTCGGGAGCTCTGGAAACACCATATATTTT.

This chain connects TRBV6-5 to TRBJ2-7; 8 bases map to TRBD1. Losses at the gene ends were 6 bases for V and 5 bases for J; bases not matched to a gene: 6. CDR1 is MNHEY, CDR2 SVGAGI, per germline. This CDR3 has 13 residues. The CDR3 DNA reads TGTGCCAGCAGAGGACAGGGTGTACACGAGCAGTACTTC. Translating gives CASRGQGVHEQYF.